This T cell receptor (beta chain) was obtained from a study of early T cells in non-severe SARS-CoV-2 infection. Study context: The study sequenced bulk RNA from unsorted whole blood, with chains unpaired. Broader study findings: VDJdb matching skewed toward anti-spike CD8 responses, missing private and CD4 specificities.

V lost 0 bases and J lost 2, with 11 bases in between. Germline-derived CDR1 and CDR2 are DFQATT and SNEGSKA (reference sequence). The CDR3 is made up of 14 amino acids. Unique molecular identifiers were affixed to single, distinct cDNA molecules. TCRdb re-analysed the 5' RACE reads in MiXCR, keeping a single row per CDR3 protein. The repertoire has about 64,000 distinct CDR3 sequences, over 9% of them found once; the top ten carry 2.9%. This clonotype was recorded a few times. What it binds is unknown. The TCR was taken from an adult who was a healthcare worker with PCR-confirmed SARS-CoV-2 infection or an uninfected control (not recorded which). The rearrangement links TRBV20-1 to TRBJ2-7; D not resolved. Sequences were derived from whole blood, sampled at baseline. CDR3 protein: CSAREATAPYEQYF. The DNA for the CDR3 is TGCAGTGCTAGAGAAGCAACAGCCCCCTACGAGCAGTACTTC.